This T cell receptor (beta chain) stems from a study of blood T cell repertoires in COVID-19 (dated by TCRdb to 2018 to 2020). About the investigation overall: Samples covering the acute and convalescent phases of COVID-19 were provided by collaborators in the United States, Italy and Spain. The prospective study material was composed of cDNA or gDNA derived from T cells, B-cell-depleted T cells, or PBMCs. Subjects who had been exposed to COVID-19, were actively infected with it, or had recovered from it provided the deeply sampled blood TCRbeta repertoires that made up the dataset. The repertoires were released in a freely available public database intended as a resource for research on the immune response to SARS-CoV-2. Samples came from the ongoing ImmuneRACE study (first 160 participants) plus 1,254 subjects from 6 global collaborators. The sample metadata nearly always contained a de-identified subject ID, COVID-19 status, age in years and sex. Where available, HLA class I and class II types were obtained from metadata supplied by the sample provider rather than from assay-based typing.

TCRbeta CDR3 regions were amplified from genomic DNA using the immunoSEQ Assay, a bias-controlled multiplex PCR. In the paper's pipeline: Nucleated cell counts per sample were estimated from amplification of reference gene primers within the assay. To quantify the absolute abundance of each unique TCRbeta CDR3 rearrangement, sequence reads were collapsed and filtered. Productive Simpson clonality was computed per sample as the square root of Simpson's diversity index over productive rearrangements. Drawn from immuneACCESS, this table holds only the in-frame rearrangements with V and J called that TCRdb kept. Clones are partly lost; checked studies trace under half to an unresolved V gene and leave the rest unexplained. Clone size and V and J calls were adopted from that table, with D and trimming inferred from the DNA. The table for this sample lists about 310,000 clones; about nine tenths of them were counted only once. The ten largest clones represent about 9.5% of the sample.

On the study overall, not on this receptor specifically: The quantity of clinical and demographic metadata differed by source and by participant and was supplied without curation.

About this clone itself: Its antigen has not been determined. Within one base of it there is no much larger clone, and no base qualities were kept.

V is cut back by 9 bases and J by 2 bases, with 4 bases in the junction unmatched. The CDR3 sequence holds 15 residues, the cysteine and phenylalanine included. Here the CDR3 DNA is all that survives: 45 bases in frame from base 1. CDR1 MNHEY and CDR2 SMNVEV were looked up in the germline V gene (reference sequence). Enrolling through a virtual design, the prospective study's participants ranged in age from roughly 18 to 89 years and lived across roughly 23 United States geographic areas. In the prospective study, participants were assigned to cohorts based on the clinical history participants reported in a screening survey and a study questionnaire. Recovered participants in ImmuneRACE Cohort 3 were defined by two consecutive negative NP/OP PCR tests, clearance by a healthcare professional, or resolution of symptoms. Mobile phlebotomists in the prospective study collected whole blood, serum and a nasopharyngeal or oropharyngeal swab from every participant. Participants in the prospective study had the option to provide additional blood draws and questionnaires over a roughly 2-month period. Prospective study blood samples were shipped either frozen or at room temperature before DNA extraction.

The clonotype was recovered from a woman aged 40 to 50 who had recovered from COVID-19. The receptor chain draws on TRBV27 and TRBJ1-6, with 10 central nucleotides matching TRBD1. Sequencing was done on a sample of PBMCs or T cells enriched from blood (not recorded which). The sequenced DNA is TGTGCCAGTCGGACAGGGGGAACCTATAATTCACCCCTCCACTTT. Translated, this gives CASRTGGTYNSPLHF.